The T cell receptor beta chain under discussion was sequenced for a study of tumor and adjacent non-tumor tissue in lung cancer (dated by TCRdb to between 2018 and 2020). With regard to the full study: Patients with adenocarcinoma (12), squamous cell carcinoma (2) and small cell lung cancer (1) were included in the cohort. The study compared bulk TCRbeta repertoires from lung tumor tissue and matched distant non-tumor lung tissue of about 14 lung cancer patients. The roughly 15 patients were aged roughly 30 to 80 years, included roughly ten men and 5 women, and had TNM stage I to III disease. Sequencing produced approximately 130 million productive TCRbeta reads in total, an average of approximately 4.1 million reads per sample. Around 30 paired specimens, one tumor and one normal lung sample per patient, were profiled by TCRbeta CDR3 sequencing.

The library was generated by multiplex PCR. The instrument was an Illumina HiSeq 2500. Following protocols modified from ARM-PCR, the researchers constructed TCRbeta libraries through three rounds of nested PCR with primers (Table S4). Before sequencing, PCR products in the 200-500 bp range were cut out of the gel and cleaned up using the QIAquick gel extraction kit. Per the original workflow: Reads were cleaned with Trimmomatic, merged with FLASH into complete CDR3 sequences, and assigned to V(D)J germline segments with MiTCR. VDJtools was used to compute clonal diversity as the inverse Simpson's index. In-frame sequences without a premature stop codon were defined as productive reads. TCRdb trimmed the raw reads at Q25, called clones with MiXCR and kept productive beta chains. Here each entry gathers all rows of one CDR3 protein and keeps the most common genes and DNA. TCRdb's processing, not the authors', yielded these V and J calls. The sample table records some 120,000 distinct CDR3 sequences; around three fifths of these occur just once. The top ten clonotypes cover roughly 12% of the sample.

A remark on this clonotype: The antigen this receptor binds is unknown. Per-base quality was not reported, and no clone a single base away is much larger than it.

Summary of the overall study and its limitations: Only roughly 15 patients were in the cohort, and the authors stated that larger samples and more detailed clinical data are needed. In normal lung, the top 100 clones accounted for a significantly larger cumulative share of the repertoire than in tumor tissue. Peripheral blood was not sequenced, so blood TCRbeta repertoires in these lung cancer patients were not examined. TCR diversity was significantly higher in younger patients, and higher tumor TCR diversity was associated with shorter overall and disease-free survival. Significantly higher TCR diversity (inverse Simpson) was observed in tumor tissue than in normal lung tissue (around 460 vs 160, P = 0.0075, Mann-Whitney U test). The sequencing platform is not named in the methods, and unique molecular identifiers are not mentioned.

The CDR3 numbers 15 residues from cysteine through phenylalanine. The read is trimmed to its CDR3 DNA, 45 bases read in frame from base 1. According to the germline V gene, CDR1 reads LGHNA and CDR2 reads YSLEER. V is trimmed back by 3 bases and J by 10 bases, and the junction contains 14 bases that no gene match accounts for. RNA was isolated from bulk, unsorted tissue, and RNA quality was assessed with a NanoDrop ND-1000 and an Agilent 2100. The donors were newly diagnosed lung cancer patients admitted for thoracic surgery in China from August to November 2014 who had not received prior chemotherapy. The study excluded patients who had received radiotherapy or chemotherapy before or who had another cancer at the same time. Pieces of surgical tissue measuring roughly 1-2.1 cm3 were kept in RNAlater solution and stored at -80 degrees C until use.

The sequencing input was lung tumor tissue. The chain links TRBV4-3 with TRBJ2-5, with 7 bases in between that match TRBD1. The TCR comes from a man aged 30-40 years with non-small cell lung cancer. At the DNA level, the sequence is TGCGCCAGCAGCCAGGGGTACAGGGGCAAGGAGGTCCAGTACTTC. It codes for CASSQGYRGKEVQYF.